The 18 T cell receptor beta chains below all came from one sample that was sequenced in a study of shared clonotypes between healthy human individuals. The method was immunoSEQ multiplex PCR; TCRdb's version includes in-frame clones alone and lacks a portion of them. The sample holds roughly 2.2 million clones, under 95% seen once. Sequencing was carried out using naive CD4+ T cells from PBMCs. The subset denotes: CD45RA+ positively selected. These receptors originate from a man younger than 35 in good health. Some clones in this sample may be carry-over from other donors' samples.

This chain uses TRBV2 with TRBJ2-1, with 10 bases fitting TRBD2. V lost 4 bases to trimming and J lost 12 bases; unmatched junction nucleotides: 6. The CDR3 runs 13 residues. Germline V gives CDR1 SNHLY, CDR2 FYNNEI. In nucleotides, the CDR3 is TGTGCCAGCAGTGGGACTAGCGGTCAGGTGCAGTTCTTC. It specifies CASSGTSGQVQFF. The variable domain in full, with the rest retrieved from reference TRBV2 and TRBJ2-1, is EPEVTQTPSHQVTQMGQEVILRCVPISNHLYFYWYRQILGQKVEFLVSFYNNEISEKSEIFDDQFSVERPDGSNFTLKIRSTKLEDSAMYFCASSGTSGQVQFFGPGTRLTVL.

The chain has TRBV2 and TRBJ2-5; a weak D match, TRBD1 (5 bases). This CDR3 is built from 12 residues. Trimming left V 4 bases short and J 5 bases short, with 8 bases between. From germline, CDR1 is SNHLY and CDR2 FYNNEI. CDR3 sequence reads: CASSGGYETQYF. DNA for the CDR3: TGTGCCAGCAGTGGGGGCTATGAGACCCAGTACTTC.

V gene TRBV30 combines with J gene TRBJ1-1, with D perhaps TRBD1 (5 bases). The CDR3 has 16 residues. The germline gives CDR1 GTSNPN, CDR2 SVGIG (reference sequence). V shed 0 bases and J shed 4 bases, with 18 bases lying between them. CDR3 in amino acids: CAWSVREGWGSTEAFF. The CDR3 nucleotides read TGTGCCTGGAGTGTAAGGGAGGGTTGGGGGAGCACTGAAGCTTTCTTT. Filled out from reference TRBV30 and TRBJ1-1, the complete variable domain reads SQTIHQWPATLVQPVGSPLSLECTVEGTSNPNLYWYRQAAGRGLQLLFYSVGIGQISSEVPQNLSASRPQDRQFILSSKKLLLSDSGFYLCAWSVREGWGSTEAFFGQGTRLTVV.

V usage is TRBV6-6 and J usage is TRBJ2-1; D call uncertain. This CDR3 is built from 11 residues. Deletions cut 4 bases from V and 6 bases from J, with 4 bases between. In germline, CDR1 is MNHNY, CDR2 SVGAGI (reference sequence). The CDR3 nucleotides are TGTGCCAGCAGTTTTTTCAATGAGCAGTTCTTC. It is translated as CASSFFNEQFF.

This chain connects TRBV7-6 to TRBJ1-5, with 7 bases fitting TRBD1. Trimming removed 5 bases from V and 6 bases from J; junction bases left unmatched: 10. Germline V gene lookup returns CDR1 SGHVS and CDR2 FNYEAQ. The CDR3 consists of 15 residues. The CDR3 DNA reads TGTGCCAGCAGCCCCCGACAGGGCTCGTCTCAGCCCCAGCATTTT. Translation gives CASSPRQGSSQPQHF.

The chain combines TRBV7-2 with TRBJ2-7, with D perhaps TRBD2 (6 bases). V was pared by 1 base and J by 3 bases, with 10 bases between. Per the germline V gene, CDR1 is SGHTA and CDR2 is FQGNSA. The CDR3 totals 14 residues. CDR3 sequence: CASSLDGRVYEQYF. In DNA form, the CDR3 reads TGTGCCAGCAGCTTAGACGGGAGAGTCTACGAGCAGTACTTC.

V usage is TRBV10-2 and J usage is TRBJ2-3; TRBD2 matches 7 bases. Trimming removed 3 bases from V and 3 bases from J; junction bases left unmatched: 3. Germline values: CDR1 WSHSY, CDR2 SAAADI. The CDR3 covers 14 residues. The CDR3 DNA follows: TGCGCCAGCAGTGACCGGGAGGCAACAGATACGCAGTATTTT. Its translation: CASSDREATDTQYF.

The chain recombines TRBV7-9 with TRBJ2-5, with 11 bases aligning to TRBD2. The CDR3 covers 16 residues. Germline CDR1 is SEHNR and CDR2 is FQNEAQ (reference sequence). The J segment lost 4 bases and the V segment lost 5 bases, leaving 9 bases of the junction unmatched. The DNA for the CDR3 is TGTGCCAGCAGCACATCGAATAGCGGGAGGGGAGAGACCCAGTACTTC. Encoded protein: CASSTSNSGRGETQYF.

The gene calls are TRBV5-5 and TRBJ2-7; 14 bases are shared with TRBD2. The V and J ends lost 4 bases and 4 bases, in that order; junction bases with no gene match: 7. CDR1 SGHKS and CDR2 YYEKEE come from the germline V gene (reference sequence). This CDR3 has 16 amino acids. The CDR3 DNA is TGTGCCAGCAGCCCCGGGACTAGCGGGAGTGTGTACGAGCAGTACTTC. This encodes CASSPGTSGSVYEQYF.

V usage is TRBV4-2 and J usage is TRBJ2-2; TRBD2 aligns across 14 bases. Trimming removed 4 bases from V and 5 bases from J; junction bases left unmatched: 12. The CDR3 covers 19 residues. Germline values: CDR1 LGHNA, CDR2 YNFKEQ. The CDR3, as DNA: TGTGCCAGCAGCCCAGAATTAGGGACTAGCGGGAGAAGGACCGGGGAGCTGTTTTTT. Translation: CASSPELGTSGRRTGELFF.

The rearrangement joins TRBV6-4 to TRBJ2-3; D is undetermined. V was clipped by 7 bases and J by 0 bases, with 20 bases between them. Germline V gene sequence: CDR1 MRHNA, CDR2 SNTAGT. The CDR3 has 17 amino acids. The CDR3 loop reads CASNLETRERSTDTQYF. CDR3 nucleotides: TGTGCCAGCAATCTAGAGACTCGCGAACGTAGCACAGATACGCAGTATTTT.

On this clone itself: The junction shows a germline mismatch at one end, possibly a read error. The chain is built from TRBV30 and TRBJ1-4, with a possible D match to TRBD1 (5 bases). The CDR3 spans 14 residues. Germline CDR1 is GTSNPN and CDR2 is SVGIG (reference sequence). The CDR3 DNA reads TGTGCCTGGAGTGTGACTGGGGCTAAGGAAAAACTGTTTTTT. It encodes CAWSVTGAKEKLFF.

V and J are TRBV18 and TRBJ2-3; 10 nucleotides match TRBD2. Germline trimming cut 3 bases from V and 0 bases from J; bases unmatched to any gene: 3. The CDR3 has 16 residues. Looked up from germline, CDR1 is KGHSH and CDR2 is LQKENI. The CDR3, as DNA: TGTGCCAGCTCACCCGGACTAGCGGAAAGCACAGATACGCAGTATTTT. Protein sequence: CASSPGLAESTDTQYF. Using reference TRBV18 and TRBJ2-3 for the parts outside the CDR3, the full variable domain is NAGVMQNPRHLVRRRGQEARLRCSPMKGHSHVYWYRQLPEEGLKFMVYLQKENIIDESGMPKERFSAEFPKEGPSILRIQQVVRGDSAAYFCASSPGLAESTDTQYFGPGTRLTVL.

CDR3: CASSAWAAGVAEQYF. CDR3 nucleotide sequence: TGTGCCAGCTCCGCCTGGGCCGCCGGAGTGGCCGAGCAGTACTTC. The chain links TRBV7-2 to TRBJ2-7, with D unclear. Trimming removed 8 bases from V and 6 bases from J, with 23 bases in between. This CDR3 has 15 residues. Germline V gene data show CDR1 as SGHTA and CDR2 as FQGNSA. Full variable domain (missing parts from reference TRBV7-2 and TRBJ2-7): GAGVSQSPSNKVTEKGKDVELRCDPISGHTALYWYRQSLGQGLEFLIYFQGNSAPDKSGLPSDRFSAERTGGSVSTLTIQRTQQEDSAVYLCASSAWAAGVAEQYFGPGTRLTVT.

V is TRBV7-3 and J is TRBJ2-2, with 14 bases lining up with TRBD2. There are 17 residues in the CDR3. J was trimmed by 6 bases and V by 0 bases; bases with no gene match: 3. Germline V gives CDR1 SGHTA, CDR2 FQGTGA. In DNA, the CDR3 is TGTGCCAGCAGCTTAACGGGGACTAGCGGGAGTCCCGGGGAGCTGTTTTTT. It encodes CASSLTGTSGSPGELFF.

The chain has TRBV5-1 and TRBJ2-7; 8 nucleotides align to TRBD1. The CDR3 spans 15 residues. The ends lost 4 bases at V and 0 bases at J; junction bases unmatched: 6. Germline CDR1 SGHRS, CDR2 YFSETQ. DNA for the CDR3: TGCGCCAGCAGCATAAGACAGGGGCCCTCCTACGAGCAGTACTTC. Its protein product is CASSIRQGPSYEQYF.

The CDR3 DNA sequence: TGTGCCAGCAGCTTGGGTGCGGGAGAAAGTGGCTACACCTTC. This sequence encodes CASSLGAGESGYTF. J is TRBJ1-2 and V is TRBV7-9; D not certain. There are 14 residues in the CDR3. Germline assignment: CDR1 SEHNR and CDR2 FQNEAQ (reference sequence). V lost 3 bases to trimming and J lost 7 bases, with 15 bases between them.

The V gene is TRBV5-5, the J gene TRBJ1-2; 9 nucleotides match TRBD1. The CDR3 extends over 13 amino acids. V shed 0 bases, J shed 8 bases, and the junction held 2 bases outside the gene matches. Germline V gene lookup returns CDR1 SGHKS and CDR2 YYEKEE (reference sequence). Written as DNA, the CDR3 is TGTGCCAGCAGCTTGGACAGGGGGCACGGCTACACCTTC. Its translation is CASSLDRGHGYTF. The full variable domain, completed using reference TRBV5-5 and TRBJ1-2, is DAGVTQSPTHLIKTRGQQVTLRCSPISGHKSVSWYQQVLGQGPQFIFQYYEKEERGRGNFPDRFSARQFPNYSSELNVNALLLGDSALYLCASSLDRGHGYTFGSGTRLTVV.